This record covers a single TCR beta chain. Germline V gene lookup returns CDR1 SNHLY and CDR2 FYNNEI. The trim removed 6 bases at V and 2 bases at J, leaving 0 bases unmatched. The CDR3 spans 12 residues. PCR primers comprised 60 Vbeta and 13 Jbeta primers. TCRdb keeps only in-frame clones here, not all; method: immunoSEQ multiplex PCR. The sample carries about 160,000 clones, 85% recorded once. This sample is part of a study of cytomegalovirus exposure and HLA in healthy donors. Sequences were obtained from PBMCs. The chain uses TRBV2 and TRBJ1-2; TRBD1 aligns across 7 bases. This receptor was identified in a boy between 2 and 10 years old in good health and CMV-seronegative. The DNA of the CDR3 is TGTGCCAGCAGGGACAGGAACTATGGCTACACCTTC. Its translation is CASRDRNYGYTF.